A single T cell receptor (beta chain) is shown here with its context. Only in-frame clones appear in the TCRdb table, and some are missing; sequencing was by immunoSEQ multiplex PCR. The sample has about 170,000 clones; about 83% are singletons. The data originate from a study of blood T cell repertoires in COVID-19. Per germline, CDR1 SGDLS and CDR2 YYNGEE. The CDR3 is made up of 13 amino acids. Trimming left V 4 bases short and J 4 bases short, with 8 bases between. The sequence came from a woman aged 80 or older with acute or convalescent COVID-19. This rearrangement joins TRBV9 to TRBJ2-2; no clear D. Material: peripheral blood. The chain's CDR3 is CASSPRGTGELFF. Written as DNA, the CDR3 is TGTGCCAGCAGCCCCCGAGGCACCGGGGAGCTGTTTTTT. The variable domain in full, with the rest retrieved from reference TRBV9 and TRBJ2-2, is DSGVTQTPKHLITATGQRVTLRCSPRSGDLSVYWYQQSLDQGLQFLIQYYNGEERAKGNILERFSAQQFPDLHSELNLSSLELGDSALYFCASSPRGTGELFFGEGSRLTVL.